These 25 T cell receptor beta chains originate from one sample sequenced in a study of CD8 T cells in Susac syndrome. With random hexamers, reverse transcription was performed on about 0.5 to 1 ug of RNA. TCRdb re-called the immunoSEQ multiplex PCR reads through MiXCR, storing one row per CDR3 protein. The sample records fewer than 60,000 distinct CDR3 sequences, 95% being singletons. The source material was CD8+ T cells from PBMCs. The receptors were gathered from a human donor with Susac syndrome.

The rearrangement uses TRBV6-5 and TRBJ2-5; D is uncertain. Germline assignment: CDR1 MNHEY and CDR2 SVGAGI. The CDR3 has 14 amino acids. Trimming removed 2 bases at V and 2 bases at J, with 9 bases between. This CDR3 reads CASSYVSAQETQYF. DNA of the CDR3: TGTGCCAGCAGTTACGTGTCGGCACAAGAGACCCAGTACTTC.

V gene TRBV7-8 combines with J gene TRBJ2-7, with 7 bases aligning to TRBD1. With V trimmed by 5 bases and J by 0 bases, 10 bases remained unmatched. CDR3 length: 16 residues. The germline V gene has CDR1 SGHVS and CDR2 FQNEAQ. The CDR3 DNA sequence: TGTGCCAGCAGCCCTCTCACAGGGGCTTTCTCCTACGAGCAGTACTTC. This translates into CASSPLTGAFSYEQYF.

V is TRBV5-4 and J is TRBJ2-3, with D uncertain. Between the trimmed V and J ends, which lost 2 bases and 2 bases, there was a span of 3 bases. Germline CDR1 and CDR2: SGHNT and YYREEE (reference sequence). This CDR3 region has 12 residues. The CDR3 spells CASSFLTDTQYF. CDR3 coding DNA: TGTGCCAGCAGCTTTCTCACAGATACGCAGTATTTT.

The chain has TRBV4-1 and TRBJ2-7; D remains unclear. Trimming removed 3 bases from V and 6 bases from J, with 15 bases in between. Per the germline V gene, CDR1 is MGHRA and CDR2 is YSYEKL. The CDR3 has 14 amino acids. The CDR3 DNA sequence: TGCGCCAGCAGCCAGATCGGCTCCCTCGGCGAGCAGTACTTC. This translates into CASSQIGSLGEQYF.

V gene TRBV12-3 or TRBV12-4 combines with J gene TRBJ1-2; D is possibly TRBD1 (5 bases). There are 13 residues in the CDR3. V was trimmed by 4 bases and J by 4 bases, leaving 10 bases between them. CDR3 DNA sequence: TGTGCCAGCAGTTCGGGGCCGATCTATGGCTACACCTTC. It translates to CASSSGPIYGYTF.

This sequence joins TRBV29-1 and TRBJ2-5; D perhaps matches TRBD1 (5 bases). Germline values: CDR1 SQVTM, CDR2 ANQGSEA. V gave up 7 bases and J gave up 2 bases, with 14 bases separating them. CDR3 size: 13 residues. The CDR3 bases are TGCAGCGCCGATCCACAGGTTCAAGAGACCCAGTACTTC. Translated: CSADPQVQETQYF. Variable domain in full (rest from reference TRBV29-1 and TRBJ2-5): SAVISQKPSRDICQRGTSLTIQCQVDSQVTMMFWYRQQPGQSLTLIATANQGSEATYESGFVIDKFPISRPNLTFSTLTVSNMSPEDSSIYLCSADPQVQETQYFGPGTRLLVL.

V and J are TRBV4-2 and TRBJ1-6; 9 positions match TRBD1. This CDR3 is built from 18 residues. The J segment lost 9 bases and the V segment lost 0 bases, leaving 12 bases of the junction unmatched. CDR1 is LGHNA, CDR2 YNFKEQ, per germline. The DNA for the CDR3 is TGTGCCAGCAGCCAAGATGTACTAGGGGGACAGGGTCTTTCACCCCTCCACTTT. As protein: CASSQDVLGGQGLSPLHF.

Here the CDR3 reads CASSVGQTEQFF. The DNA of the CDR3 is TGTGCCAGCAGCGTTGGACAGACTGAGCAGTTCTTC. The rearrangement links TRBV9 to TRBJ2-1, with D tentatively TRBD1 (6 bases). Germline loops: CDR1 SGDLS, CDR2 YYNGEE. The CDR3 covers 12 residues. The V gene lost 2 bases and the J gene lost 9 bases, with 9 bases spanning the gap.

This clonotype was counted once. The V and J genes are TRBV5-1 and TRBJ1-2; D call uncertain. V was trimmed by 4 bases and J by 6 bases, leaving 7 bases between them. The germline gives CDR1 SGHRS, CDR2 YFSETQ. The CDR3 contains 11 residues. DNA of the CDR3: TGCGCCAGCAGCCGCGAGGATGGCTACACCTTC. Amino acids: CASSREDGYTF.

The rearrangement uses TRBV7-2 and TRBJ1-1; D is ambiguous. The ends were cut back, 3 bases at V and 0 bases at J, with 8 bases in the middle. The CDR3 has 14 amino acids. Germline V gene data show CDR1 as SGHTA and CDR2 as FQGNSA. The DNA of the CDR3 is TGTGCCAGCAGCTTTGCGGGCCTGAACACTGAAGCTTTCTTT. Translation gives CASSFAGLNTEAFF.

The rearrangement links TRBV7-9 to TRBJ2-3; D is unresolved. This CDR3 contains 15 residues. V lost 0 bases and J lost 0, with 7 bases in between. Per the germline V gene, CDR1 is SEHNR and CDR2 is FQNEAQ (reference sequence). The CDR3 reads CASSLAGSSTDTQYF. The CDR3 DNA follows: TGTGCCAGCAGCTTAGCCGGGTCTAGCACAGATACGCAGTATTTT.

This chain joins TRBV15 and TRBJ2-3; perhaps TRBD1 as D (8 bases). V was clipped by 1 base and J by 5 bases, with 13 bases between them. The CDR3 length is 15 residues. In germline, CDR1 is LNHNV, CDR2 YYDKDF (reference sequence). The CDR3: CATSRATGGGDTQYF. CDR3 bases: TGTGCCACCAGCAGAGCTACAGGGGGGGGAGATACGCAGTATTTT.

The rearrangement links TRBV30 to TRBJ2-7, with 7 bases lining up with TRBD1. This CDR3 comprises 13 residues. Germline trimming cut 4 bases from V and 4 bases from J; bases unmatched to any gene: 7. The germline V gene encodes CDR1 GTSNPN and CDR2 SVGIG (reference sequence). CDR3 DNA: TGTGCCTGGAATCCGGGACAGACTTACGAGCAGTACTTC. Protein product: CAWNPGQTYEQYF. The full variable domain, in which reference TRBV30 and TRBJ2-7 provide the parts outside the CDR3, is SQTIHQWPATLVQPVGSPLSLECTVEGTSNPNLYWYRQAAGRGLQLLFYSVGIGQISSEVPQNLSASRPQDRQFILSSKKLLLSDSGFYLCAWNPGQTYEQYFGPGTRLTVT.

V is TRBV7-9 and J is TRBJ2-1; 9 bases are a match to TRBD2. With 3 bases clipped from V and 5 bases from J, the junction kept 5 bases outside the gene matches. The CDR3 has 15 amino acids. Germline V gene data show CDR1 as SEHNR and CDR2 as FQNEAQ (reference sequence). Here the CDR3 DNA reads TGTGCCAGCAGCTTGACTAGCGGACTAAACAATGAGCAGTTCTTC. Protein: CASSLTSGLNNEQFF.

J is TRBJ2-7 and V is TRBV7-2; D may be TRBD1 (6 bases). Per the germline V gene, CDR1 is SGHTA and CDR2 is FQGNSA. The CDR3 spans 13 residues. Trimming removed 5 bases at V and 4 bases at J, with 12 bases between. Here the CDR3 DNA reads TGTGCCAGCAGCCCTAATCAGGGGTACGAGCAGTACTTC. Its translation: CASSPNQGYEQYF. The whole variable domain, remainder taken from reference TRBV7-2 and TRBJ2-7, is GAGVSQSPSNKVTEKGKDVELRCDPISGHTALYWYRQSLGQGLEFLIYFQGNSAPDKSGLPSDRFSAERTGGSVSTLTIQRTQQEDSAVYLCASSPNQGYEQYFGPGTRLTVT.

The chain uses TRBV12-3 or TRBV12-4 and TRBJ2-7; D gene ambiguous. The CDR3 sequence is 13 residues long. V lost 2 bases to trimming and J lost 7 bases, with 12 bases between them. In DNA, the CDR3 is TGTGCCAGCAGTTTATCGGACCCCGGGGAGCAGTACTTC. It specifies CASSLSDPGEQYF.

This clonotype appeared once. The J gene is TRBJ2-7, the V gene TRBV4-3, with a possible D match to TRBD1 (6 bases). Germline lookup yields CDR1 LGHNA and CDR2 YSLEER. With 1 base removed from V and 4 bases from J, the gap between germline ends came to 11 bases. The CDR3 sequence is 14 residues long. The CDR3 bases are TGCGCCAGCAGCCAAGGCAGGGGCAATTACGAGCAGTACTTC. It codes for CASSQGRGNYEQYF.

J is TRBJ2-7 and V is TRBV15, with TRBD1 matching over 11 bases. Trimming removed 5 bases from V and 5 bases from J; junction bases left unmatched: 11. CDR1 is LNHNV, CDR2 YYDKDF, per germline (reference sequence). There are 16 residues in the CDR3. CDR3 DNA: TGTGCCACCAGCGTAAATACCGGGACAGGGGGGCACGAGCAGTACTTC. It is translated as CATSVNTGTGGHEQYF.

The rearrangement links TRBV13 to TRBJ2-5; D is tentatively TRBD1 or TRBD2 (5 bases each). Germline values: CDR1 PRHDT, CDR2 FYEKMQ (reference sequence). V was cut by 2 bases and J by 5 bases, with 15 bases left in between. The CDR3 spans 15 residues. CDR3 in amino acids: CASSLWGLDRETQYF. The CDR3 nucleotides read TGTGCCAGCAGCTTATGGGGGTTAGACCGGGAGACCCAGTACTTC.

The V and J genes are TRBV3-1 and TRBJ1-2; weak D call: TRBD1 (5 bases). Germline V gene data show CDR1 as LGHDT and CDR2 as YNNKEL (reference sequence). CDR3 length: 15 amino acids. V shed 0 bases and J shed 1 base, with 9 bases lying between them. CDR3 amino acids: CASSQDPTDNYGYTF. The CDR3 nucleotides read TGTGCCAGCAGCCAAGATCCGACAGATAACTATGGCTACACCTTC.

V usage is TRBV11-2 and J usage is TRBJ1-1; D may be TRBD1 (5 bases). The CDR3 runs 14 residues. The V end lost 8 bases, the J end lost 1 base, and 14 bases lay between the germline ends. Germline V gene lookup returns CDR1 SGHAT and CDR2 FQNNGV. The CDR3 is CASLAGGGNTEAFF. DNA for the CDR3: TGTGCCAGCTTAGCGGGTGGGGGGAACACTGAAGCTTTCTTT.

Here the CDR3 DNA reads TGCAGTACTCCTCCCCGGGACGGATTTGGAGAGACCCAGTACTTC. As protein: CSTPPRDGFGETQYF. The chain couples TRBV20-1 to TRBJ2-5; tentatively, D is TRBD1 or TRBD2 (5 bases each). V shed 8 bases and J shed 4 bases, with 23 bases lying between them. In germline, CDR1 is DFQATT, CDR2 SNEGSKA (reference sequence). The CDR3 totals 15 residues.

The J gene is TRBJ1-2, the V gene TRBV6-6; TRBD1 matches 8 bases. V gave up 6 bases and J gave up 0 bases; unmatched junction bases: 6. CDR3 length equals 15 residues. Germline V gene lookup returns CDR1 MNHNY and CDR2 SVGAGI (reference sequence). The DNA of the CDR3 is TGTGCCAGCAGCACGGACAGGGCCGCTAACTATGGCTACACCTTC. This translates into CASSTDRAANYGYTF.

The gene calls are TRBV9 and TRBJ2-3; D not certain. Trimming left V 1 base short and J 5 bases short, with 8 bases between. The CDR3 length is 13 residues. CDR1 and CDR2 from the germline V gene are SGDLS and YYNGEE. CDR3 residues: CASSVLSGDTQYF. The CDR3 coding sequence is TGTGCCAGCAGCGTACTATCCGGAGATACGCAGTATTTT.

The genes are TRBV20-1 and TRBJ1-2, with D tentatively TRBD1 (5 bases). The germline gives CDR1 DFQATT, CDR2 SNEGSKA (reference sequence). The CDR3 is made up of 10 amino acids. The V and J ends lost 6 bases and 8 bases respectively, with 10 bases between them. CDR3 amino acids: CSAQGGGYTF. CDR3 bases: TGCAGTGCCCAGGGTGGAGGCTACACCTTC.